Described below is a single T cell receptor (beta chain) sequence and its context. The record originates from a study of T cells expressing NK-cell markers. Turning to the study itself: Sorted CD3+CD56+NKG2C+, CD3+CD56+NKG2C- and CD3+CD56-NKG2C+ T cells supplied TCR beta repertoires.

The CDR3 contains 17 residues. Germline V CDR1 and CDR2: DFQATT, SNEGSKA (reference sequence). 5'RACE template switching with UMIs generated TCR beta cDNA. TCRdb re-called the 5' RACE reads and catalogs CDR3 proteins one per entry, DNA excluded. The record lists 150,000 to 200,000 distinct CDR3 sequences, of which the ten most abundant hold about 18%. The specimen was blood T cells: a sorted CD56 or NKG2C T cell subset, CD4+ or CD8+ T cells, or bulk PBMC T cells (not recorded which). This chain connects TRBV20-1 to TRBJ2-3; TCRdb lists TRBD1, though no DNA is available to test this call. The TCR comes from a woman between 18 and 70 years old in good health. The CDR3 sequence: CSARGDLTGGPTDTQYF.